This entry features one TCR beta chain sequence. Its antigen remains unknown. TCRdb itself ran the 5' RACE reads through MiXCR, one entry per CDR3 protein. The sample comprises about 560,000 distinct CDR3 sequences, roughly a fifth of which are singletons, and about 8.2% rests with the top ten. The data belong to a study of T-cell memory formation after mild COVID-19. Study results and caveats: There was a balanced CD4/CD8 profile in clones contracting day 15 to 85, and later expanders leaned CD4+.

Sequencing input: PBMCs or a T cell subset sorted from them (not recorded which). This receptor was identified in an adult woman who had mild COVID-19 (a few samples of this study predate the infection). Cell type and time point are not known.

Here the CDR3 reads CASSQEGRTQAFF. The CDR3 region has the DNA TGCGCCAGCAGCCAAGAGGGCAGGACCCAAGCTTTCTTT. The chain combines TRBV4-1 with TRBJ1-1, with D unresolved. V was pared by 0 bases and J by 9 bases, with 11 bases between. The CDR3 consists of 13 residues. Germline V gene lookup returns CDR1 MGHRA and CDR2 YSYEKL.